In its sample, the clone carrying this T cell receptor (beta chain) was seen many times. The antigen is unknown. The study included ophthalmopathy patients with Clinical Activity Score at least 3, NOSPECS grade at least 4 and duration under 3 months. Fresh 10 ml peripheral blood yielded PBMCs. Trimming shortened V by 4 bases and J by 5 bases, and 17 bases separated the two germline ends. Germline CDR1 and CDR2: MGHRA and YSYEKL. This CDR3 region has 15 residues. The sample originates from a study of T cells in Graves' hyperthyroidism and ophthalmopathy. Overall study context: Initial diagnosis, before any treatment, was when peripheral blood was collected.

Using RNA transcripts as the source, TCR beta CDR3 regions were amplified. HTBI primers were employed in a first-round RT-PCR of the TCR CDR3. A single record per CDR3 protein comes from TCRdb applying MiXCR to the multiplex PCR reads. The table has hundreds of thousands of distinct CDR3 sequences, about 14% seen once. General observations from the study: Ophthalmopathy could be told apart from stable hyperthyroidism with a 13 V-J model.

The sequenced material came from blood. This chain connects TRBV4-1 to TRBJ2-5; D possibly uses TRBD1 or TRBD2 (5 bases each). The TCR sequence derives from a woman aged 40 to 50 with Graves' ophthalmopathy. Written as DNA, the CDR3 is TGCGCCAGCAGCCTAGCGAATGGGGCCCGGGAGACCCAGTACTTC. It specifies CASSLANGARETQYF.